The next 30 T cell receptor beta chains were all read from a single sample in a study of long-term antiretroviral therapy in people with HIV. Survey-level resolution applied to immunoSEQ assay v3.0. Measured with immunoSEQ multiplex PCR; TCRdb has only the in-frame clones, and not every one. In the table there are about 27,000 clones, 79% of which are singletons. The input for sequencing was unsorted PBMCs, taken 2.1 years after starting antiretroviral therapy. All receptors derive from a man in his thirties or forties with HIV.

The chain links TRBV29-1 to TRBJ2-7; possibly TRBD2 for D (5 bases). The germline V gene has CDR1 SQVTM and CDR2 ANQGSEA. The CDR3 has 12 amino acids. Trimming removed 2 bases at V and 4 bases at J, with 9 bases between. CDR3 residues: CSVERGGYEQYF. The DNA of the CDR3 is TGCAGCGTTGAAAGAGGCGGGTACGAGCAGTACTTC.

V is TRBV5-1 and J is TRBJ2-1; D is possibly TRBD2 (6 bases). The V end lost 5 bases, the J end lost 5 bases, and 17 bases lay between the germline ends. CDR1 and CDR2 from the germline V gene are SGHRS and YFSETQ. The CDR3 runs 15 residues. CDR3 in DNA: TGCGCCAGCAGGCTAAACCAGCGGGCCAACAATGAGCAGTTCTTC. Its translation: CASRLNQRANNEQFF.

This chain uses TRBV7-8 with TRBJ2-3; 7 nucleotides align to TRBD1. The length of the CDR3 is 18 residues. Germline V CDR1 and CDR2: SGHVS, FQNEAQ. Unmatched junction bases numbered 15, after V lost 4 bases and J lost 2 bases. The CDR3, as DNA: TGTGCCAGCAGCTCCTTCACCCGGACAGGCCCGAACACAGATACGCAGTATTTT. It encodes CASSSFTRTGPNTDTQYF. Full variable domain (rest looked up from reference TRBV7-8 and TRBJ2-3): GAGVSQSPRYKVAKRGQDVALRCDPISGHVSLFWYQQALGQGPEFLTYFQNEAQLDKSGLPSDRFFAERPEGSVSTLKIQRTQQEDSAVYLCASSSFTRTGPNTDTQYFGPGTRLTVL.

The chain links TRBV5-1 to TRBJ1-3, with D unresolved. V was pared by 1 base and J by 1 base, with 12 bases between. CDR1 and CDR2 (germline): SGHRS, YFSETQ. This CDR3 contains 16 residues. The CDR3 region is CASSLTSAESGNTIYF. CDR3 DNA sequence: TGCGCCAGCAGCTTGACTTCCGCAGAGTCTGGAAACACCATATATTTT.

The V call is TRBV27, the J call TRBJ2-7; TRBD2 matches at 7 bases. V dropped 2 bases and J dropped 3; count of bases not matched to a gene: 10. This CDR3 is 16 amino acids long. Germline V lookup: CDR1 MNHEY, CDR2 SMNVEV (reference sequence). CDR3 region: CASSLGRAGVGYEQYF. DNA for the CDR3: TGTGCCAGCAGTTTAGGGAGGGCGGGAGTGGGCTACGAGCAGTACTTC.

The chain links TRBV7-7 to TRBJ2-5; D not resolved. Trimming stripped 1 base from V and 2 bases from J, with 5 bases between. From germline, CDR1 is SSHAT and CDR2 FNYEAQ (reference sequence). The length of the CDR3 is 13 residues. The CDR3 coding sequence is TGTGCCAGCAGCTTAGTAATGCAAGAGACCCAGTACTTC. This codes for CASSLVMQETQYF.

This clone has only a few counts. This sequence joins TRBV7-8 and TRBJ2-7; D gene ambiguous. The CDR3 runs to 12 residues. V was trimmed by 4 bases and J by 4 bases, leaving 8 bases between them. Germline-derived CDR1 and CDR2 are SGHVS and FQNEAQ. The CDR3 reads CASSSRYYEQYF. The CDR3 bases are TGTGCCAGCAGCTCCAGGTATTACGAGCAGTACTTC.

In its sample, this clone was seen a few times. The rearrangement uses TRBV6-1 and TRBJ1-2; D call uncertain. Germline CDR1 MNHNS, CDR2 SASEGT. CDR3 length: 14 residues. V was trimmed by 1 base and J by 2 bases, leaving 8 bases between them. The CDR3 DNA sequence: TGTGCCAGCAGTGAAGACCCAAGGAACTATGGCTACACCTTC. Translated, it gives CASSEDPRNYGYTF.

The CDR3 DNA reads as TGTGCCAGCAGCAACCGACAGGGCACTGAAGCTTTCTTT. Translated: CASSNRQGTEAFF. The gene calls are TRBV7-2 and TRBJ1-1; the match to TRBD1 covers 7 bases. Germline trimming cut 5 bases from V and 4 bases from J; bases unmatched to any gene: 4. This CDR3 region has 13 residues. Looked up from germline, CDR1 is SGHTA and CDR2 is FQGNSA.

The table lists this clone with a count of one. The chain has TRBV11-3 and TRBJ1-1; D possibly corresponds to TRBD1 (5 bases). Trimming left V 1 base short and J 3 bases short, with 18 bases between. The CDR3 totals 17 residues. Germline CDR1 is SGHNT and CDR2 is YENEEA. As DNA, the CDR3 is TGTGCCAGCAGCTTAGGGTTTGTCCGTCTGGGGGACACTGAAGCTTTCTTT. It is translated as CASSLGFVRLGDTEAFF.

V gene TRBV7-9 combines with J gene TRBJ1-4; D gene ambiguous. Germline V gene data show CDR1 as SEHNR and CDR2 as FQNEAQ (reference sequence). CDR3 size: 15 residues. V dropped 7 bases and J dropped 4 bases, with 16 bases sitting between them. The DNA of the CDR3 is TGTGCCAGCACTCCCGGAGGGAGCCTTAATGAAAAACTGTTTTTT. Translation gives CASTPGGSLNEKLFF.

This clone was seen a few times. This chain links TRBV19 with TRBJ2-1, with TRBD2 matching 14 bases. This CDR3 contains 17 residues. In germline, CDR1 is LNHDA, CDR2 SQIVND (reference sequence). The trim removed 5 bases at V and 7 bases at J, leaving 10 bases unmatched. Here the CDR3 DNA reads TGTGCCAGTAGTCCTAGACTAGCGGGAGGGCCCTCAAATGAGCAGTTCTTC. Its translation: CASSPRLAGGPSNEQFF. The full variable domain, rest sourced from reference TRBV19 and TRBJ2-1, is DGGITQSPKYLFRKEGQNVTLSCEQNLNHDAMYWYRQDPGQGLRLIYYSQIVNDFQKGDIAEGYSVSREKKESFPLTVTSAQKNPTAFYLCASSPRLAGGPSNEQFFGPGTRLTVL.

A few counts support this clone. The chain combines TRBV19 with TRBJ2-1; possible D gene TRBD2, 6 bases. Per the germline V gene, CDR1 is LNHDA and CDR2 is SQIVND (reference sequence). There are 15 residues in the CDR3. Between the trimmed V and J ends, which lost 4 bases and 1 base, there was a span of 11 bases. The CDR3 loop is CASSSSSGSYNEQFF. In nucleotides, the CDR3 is TGTGCCAGTAGTAGTAGTAGCGGTTCCTACAATGAGCAGTTCTTC.

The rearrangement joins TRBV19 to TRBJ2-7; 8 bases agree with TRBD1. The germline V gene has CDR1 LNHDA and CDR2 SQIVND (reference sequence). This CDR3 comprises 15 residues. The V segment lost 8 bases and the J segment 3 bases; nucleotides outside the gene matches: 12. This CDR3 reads CASGIRTGTVYEQYF. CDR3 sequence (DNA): TGTGCCAGTGGGATCCGGACAGGGACTGTCTACGAGCAGTACTTC.

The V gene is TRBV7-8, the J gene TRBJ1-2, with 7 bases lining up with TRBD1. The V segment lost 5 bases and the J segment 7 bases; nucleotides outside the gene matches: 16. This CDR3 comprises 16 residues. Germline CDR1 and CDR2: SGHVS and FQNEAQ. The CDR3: CASSPRTGLRYSGYTF. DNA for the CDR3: TGTGCCAGCAGCCCAAGGACAGGACTGCGCTATAGTGGCTACACCTTC. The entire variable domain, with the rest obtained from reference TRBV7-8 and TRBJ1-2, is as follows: GAGVSQSPRYKVAKRGQDVALRCDPISGHVSLFWYQQALGQGPEFLTYFQNEAQLDKSGLPSDRFFAERPEGSVSTLKIQRTQQEDSAVYLCASSPRTGLRYSGYTFGSGTRLTVV.

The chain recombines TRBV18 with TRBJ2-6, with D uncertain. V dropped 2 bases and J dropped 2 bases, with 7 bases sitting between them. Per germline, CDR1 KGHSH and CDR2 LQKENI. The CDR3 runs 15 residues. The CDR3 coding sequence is TGTGCCAGCTCACCATACACTACTGGGGCCAACGTCCTGACTTTC. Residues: CASSPYTTGANVLTF.

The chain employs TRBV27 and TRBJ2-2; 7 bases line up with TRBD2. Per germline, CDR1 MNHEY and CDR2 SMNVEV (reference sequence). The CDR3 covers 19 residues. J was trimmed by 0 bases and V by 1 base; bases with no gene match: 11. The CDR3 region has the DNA TGTGCCAGCAGTTTATGGGCGGGAGCCTTCACCGCGAACACCGGGGAGCTGTTTTTT. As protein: CASSLWAGAFTANTGELFF.

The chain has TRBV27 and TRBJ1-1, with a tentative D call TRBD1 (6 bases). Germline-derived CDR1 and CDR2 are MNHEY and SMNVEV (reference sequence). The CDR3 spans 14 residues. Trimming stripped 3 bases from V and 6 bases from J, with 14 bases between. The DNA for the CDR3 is TGTGCCAGCAGTTTCAACAGGGAATTCGCTGAAGCTTTCTTT. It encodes CASSFNREFAEAFF.

The CDR3 bases are TGCGCCAGCAGCCGGACGGGGGGGGGCCAAGAGACCCAGTACTTC. It translates to CASSRTGGGQETQYF. The gene calls are TRBV5-1 and TRBJ2-5; 8 bases map to TRBD2. V lost 4 bases, J lost 1 base, and 6 bases stayed unmatched. The CDR3 is 15 residues long. Germline loops: CDR1 SGHRS, CDR2 YFSETQ.

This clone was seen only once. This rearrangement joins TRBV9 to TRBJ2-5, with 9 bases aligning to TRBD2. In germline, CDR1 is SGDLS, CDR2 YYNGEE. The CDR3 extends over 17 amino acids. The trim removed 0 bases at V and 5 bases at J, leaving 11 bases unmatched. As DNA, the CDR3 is TGTGCCAGCAGCGTAGGCCGGCGGGGGGGCCAGGAGGAGACCCAGTACTTC. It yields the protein CASSVGRRGGQEETQYF.

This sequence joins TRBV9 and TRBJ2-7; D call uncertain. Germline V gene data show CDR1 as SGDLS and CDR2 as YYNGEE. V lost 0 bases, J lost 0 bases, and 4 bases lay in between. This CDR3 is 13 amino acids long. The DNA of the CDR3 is TGTGCCAGCAGCGTAGGCAGCTCCTACGAGCAGTACTTC. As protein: CASSVGSSYEQYF.

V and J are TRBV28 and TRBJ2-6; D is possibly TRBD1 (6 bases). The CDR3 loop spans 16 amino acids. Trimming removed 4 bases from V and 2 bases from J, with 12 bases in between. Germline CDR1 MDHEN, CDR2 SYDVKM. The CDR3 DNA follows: TGTGCCAGCAGTTCACAGGGTCGCGCTGGGGCCAACGTCCTGACTTTC. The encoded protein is CASSSQGRAGANVLTF.

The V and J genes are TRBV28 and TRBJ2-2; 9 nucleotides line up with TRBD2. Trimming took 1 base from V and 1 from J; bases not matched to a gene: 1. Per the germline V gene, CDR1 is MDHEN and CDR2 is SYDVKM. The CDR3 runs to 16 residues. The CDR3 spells CASSLSAGGNTGELFF. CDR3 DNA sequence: TGTGCCAGCAGTTTATCAGCGGGAGGGAACACCGGGGAGCTGTTTTTT.

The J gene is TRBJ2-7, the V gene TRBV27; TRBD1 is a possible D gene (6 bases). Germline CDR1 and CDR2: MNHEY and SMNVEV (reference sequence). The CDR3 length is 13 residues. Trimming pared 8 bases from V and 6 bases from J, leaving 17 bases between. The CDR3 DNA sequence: TGTGCCAGCGCAAATTTCAGGGGATCCGAGCAGTACTTC. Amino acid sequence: CASANFRGSEQYF.

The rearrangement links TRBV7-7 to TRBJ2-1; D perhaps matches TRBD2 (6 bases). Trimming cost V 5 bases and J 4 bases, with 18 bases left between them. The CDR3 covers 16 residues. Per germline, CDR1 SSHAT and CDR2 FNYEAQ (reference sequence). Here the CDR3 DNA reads TGTGCCAGCAGCCCTGGGGTGGGTCGGGAGTACAATGAGCAGTTCTTC. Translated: CASSPGVGREYNEQFF.

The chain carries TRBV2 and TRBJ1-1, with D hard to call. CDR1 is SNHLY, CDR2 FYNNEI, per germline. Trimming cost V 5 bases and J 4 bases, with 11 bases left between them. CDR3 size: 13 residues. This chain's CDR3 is CASSFLTATEAFF. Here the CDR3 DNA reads TGTGCCAGCAGTTTCCTCACAGCCACTGAAGCTTTCTTT.

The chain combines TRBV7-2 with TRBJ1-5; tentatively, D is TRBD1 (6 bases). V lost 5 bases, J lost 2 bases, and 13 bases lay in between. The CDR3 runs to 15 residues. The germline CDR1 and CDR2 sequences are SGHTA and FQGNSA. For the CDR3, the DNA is TGTGCCAGCAGCCAAGGGGGGGTCGGCAATCAGCCCCAGCATTTT. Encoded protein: CASSQGGVGNQPQHF.

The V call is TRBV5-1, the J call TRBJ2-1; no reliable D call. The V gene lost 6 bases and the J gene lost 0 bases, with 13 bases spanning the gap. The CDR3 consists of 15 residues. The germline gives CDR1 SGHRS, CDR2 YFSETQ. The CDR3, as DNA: TGCGCCAGCAAACAAGGGTCATACTCCTACAATGAGCAGTTCTTC. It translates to CASKQGSYSYNEQFF.

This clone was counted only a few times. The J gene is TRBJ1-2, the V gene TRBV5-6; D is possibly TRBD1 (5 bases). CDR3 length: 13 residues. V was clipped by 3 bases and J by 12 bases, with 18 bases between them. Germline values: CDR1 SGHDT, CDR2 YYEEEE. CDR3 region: CASSWTRGRENTF. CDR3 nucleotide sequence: TGTGCCAGCAGCTGGACCCGTGGCAGGGAGAACACCTTC.

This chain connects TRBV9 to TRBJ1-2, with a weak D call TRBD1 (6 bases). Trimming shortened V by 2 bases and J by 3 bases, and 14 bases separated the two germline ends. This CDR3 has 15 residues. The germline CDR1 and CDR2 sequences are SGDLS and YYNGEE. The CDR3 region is CASSVESRTDYGYTF. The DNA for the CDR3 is TGTGCCAGCAGCGTCGAGTCCCGGACAGACTATGGCTACACCTTC.